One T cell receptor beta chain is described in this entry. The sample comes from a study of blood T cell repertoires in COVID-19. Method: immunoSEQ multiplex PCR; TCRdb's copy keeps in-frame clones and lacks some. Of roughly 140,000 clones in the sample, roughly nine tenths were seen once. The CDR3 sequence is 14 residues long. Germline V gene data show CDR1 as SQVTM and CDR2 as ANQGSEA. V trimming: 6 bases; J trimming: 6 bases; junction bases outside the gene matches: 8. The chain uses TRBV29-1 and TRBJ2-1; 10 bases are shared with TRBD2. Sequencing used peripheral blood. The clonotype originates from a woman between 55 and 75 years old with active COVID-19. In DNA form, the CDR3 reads TGCAGCGTAGCGGGACTAGCGCTGAGCAATGAGCAGTTCTTC. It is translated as CSVAGLALSNEQFF.